One sample yielded the 32 T cell receptor beta chains listed below, sequenced in a study of shared clonotypes between healthy human individuals (dated by TCRdb to about 2020). The library was obtained by the immunoSEQ multiplex PCR assay. Sourced from immuneACCESS, this table was stored by TCRdb with only in-frame sequences that have V and J called. A share of the clones is absent; for the studies checked, an unresolved V gene accounts for under half, and the remainder has no known explanation. This sample holds roughly 2 million clones; 95% were observed only once. The top ten hold 0.13% of the sample. The sequenced sample consisted of naive CD4+ T cells sorted from blood. The sample's cell subset or site label, in plain terms: CD45RA+ positively selected. These receptors all come from a man younger than 30 in good health.

V usage is TRBV30 and J usage is TRBJ2-3; D gene unclear. This CDR3 has 15 amino acids. The germline gives CDR1 GTSNPN, CDR2 SVGIG (reference sequence). The V end lost 7 bases, the J end lost 1 base, and 18 bases lay between the germline ends. CDR3: CAFSSRRSGTDTQYF. The CDR3 nucleotides read TGTGCCTTCTCCTCTCGGCGTTCGGGCACAGATACGCAGTATTTT.

V gene TRBV18 combines with J gene TRBJ2-2; possibly TRBD1 for D (5 bases). The CDR3 contains 14 residues. V lost 3 bases and J lost 5, with 10 bases in between. Germline V gene lookup returns CDR1 KGHSH and CDR2 LQKENI. The CDR3 reads CASSPDKGTGELFF. CDR3 coding DNA: TGTGCCAGCTCACCGGACAAAGGGACCGGGGAGCTGTTTTTT.

The V and J genes are TRBV11-2 and TRBJ2-7; TRBD2 matches at 11 bases. Germline V lookup: CDR1 SGHAT, CDR2 FQNNGV. The V segment lost 5 bases and the J segment 2 bases; nucleotides outside the gene matches: 2. This CDR3 has 14 amino acids. The CDR3 here is CASSVTSGTYEQYF. The CDR3 DNA sequence: TGTGCCAGCAGCGTGACTAGCGGGACCTACGAGCAGTACTTC.

This chain uses TRBV7-2 with TRBJ1-5; the D gene is possibly TRBD1 (6 bases). Germline V CDR1 and CDR2: SGHTA, FQGNSA. The CDR3 sequence is 15 residues long. V lost 0 bases and J 6 bases, leaving 12 bases between the germline ends. In nucleotides, the CDR3 is TGTGCCAGCAGCTTAGCGCCCGGGGGCGGTCAGCCCCAGCATTTT. It codes for CASSLAPGGGQPQHF.

The chain has TRBV10-3 and TRBJ1-1; 8 bases map to TRBD1. The CDR3 is made up of 15 amino acids. The germline CDR1 and CDR2 sequences are ENHRY and SYGVKD. V lost 0 bases and J lost 4; bases outside the gene matches: 4. The CDR3 is CAISESDRGPTEAFF. The CDR3 DNA reads as TGTGCCATCAGTGAGTCAGACAGGGGCCCCACTGAAGCTTTCTTT.

The V and J genes are TRBV5-1 and TRBJ2-2; D might be TRBD2 (6 bases). This CDR3 spans 15 amino acids. Per the germline V gene, CDR1 is SGHRS and CDR2 is YFSETQ. The germline V and J ends were trimmed by 2 bases and 5 bases, with 13 bases remaining between them. The DNA of the CDR3 is TGCGCCAGCAGCTTTGCAAGGGGAGGAACCGGGGAGCTGTTTTTT. Amino acid sequence: CASSFARGGTGELFF.

The chain links TRBV6-4 to TRBJ2-3; TRBD2 is a possible D gene (7 bases). There are 16 residues in the CDR3. In germline, CDR1 is MRHNA, CDR2 SNTAGT. Trimming took 3 bases from V and 0 from J, leaving 13 bases between them. The CDR3 DNA reads TGTGCCAGCAGTGATCGGGCGGGGGCTAGCACAGATACGCAGTATTTT. Protein sequence: CASSDRAGASTDTQYF.

V is TRBV30 and J is TRBJ2-3, with 8 positions matching TRBD1. CDR3 length: 16 amino acids. J was trimmed by 6 bases and V by 2 bases; bases with no gene match: 13. Germline V gives CDR1 GTSNPN, CDR2 SVGIG (reference sequence). In nucleotides, the CDR3 is TGTGCCTGGAGTATTACGCAGGGGGCCAATGCCGATACGCAGTATTTT. It is translated as CAWSITQGANADTQYF.

J is TRBJ2-7 and V is TRBV27; 10 bases fit TRBD1. Germline CDR1 and CDR2: MNHEY and SMNVEV (reference sequence). The CDR3 spans 15 residues. Trimming removed 6 bases from V and 2 bases from J; junction bases left unmatched: 7. The CDR3 protein is CASRRPGQGTYEQYF. Written as DNA, the CDR3 is TGTGCCAGCAGACGGCCGGGACAGGGGACCTACGAGCAGTACTTC.

V is TRBV18 and J is TRBJ2-3; D not certain. The V end was cut by 2 bases, the J end by 5 bases, with 14 bases between. The CDR3 spans 15 residues. Germline V gene lookup returns CDR1 KGHSH and CDR2 LQKENI. CDR3 region: CASSPGTPKGDTQYF. CDR3 nucleotides: TGTGCCAGCTCACCAGGCACGCCAAAGGGAGATACGCAGTATTTT. The full variable domain, rest sourced from reference TRBV18 and TRBJ2-3, is NAGVMQNPRHLVRRRGQEARLRCSPMKGHSHVYWYRQLPEEGLKFMVYLQKENIIDESGMPKERFSAEFPKEGPSILRIQQVVRGDSAAYFCASSPGTPKGDTQYFGPGTRLTVL.

V and J are TRBV6-1 and TRBJ2-3; the D gene is possibly TRBD2 (6 bases). Trimming cost V 3 bases and J 6 bases, with 13 bases left between them. This CDR3 has 14 amino acids. Germline CDR1 is MNHNS and CDR2 is SASEGT. The CDR3 here is CASSEMTRGDTQYF. CDR3 sequence (DNA): TGTGCCAGCAGTGAGATGACTCGGGGGGATACGCAGTATTTT.

This chain links TRBV25-1 with TRBJ1-3, with no clear D. The CDR3 has 17 residues. The V end lost 5 bases, the J end lost 0 bases, and 17 bases lay between the germline ends. Germline CDR1 and CDR2: MGHDK and SYGVNS. In DNA, the CDR3 is TGTGCCAGCAGTCCGAGAGGGCCGGGAAGCTCTGGAAACACCATATATTTT. Translation: CASSPRGPGSSGNTIYF.

As concerns this clone: The identical CDR3 is also encoded by other nucleotide sequences in the sample. The chain uses TRBV7-9 and TRBJ2-3; 7 nucleotides match TRBD2. Germline lookup yields CDR1 SEHNR and CDR2 FQNEAQ (reference sequence). The trim removed 1 base at V and 2 bases at J, leaving 3 bases unmatched. The CDR3 covers 15 residues. The CDR3, as DNA: TGTGCCAGCAGCTTAGAGGGACTATCCACAGATACGCAGTATTTT. Its translation is CASSLEGLSTDTQYF.

The chain is built from TRBV30 and TRBJ2-5, with no clear D. CDR1 is GTSNPN and CDR2 is SVGIG in the germline V gene (reference sequence). This CDR3 spans 14 amino acids. Trimming took off 0 bases at V and 2 bases at J, with 10 bases between the two ends. In nucleotides, the CDR3 is TGTGCCTGGAGTGTAGAGTACACGCAAGAGACCCAGTACTTC. Protein sequence: CAWSVEYTQETQYF.

The gene calls are TRBV14 and TRBJ2-2, with 12 bases that match TRBD2. The CDR3 length is 17 residues. J was trimmed by 3 bases and V by 4 bases; bases with no gene match: 6. CDR1 is SGHDN, CDR2 FVKESK, per germline. CDR3: CASSLPRLAGDTGELFF. For the CDR3, the DNA is TGTGCCAGCAGCCTACCAAGACTAGCGGGAGACACCGGGGAGCTGTTTTTT.

The chain couples TRBV5-1 to TRBJ2-2; TRBD1 matches 9 bases. Germline CDR1 and CDR2: SGHRS and YFSETQ. The CDR3 runs 15 residues. V lost 2 bases, J lost 3 bases, and 2 bases stayed unmatched. The CDR3 bases are TGCGCCAGCAGCTTTACAGGGGGCTACACCGGGGAGCTGTTTTTT. Translated: CASSFTGGYTGELFF. Full variable domain (remainder filled in from reference TRBV5-1 and TRBJ2-2): KAGVTQTPRYLIKTRGQQVTLSCSPISGHRSVSWYQQTPGQGLQFLFEYFSETQRNKGNFPGRFSGRQFSNSRSEMNVSTLELGDSALYLCASSFTGGYTGELFFGEGSRLTVL.

The chain combines TRBV7-8 with TRBJ2-7; D perhaps matches TRBD2 (7 bases). This CDR3 is built from 13 residues. Germline CDR1 is SGHVS and CDR2 is FQNEAQ. Trimming shortened V by 5 bases and J by 6 bases, and 14 bases separated the two germline ends. CDR3 coding DNA: TGTGCCAGCAGCCTGGGGGGGGCCGTCGAGCAGTACTTC. This sequence encodes CASSLGGAVEQYF.

V gene TRBV28 combines with J gene TRBJ2-1, with D perhaps TRBD2 (6 bases). The ends were cut back, 5 bases at V and 7 bases at J, with 9 bases in the middle. This CDR3 has 12 residues. Germline CDR1 MDHEN, CDR2 SYDVKM. CDR3 nucleotides: TGTGCCAGCAGTCGGGACTTGAATGAGCAGTTCTTC. This sequence encodes CASSRDLNEQFF.

The chain links TRBV11-2 to TRBJ1-4; a possible D gene is TRBD1 (5 bases). The germline gives CDR1 SGHAT, CDR2 FQNNGV. This CDR3 has 15 amino acids. Trimming shortened V by 4 bases and J by 7 bases, and 16 bases separated the two germline ends. CDR3 sequence reads: CASSSEGTFGEKLFF. CDR3 sequence (DNA): TGTGCCAGCAGCTCAGAGGGGACGTTCGGTGAAAAACTGTTTTTT.

The chain links TRBV7-8 to TRBJ2-7, with 14 bases fitting TRBD2. The germline V gene encodes CDR1 SGHVS and CDR2 FQNEAQ. The junction had 5 bases not matched to a gene; V was cut back by 1 base and J by 0 bases. The CDR3 runs 18 residues. The chain's CDR3 is CASSLVGTSGRSSYEQYF. For the CDR3, the DNA is TGTGCCAGCAGCTTAGTGGGGACTAGCGGGAGAAGCTCCTACGAGCAGTACTTC. The whole variable domain, filled in from reference TRBV7-8 and TRBJ2-7, reads GAGVSQSPRYKVAKRGQDVALRCDPISGHVSLFWYQQALGQGPEFLTYFQNEAQLDKSGLPSDRFFAERPEGSVSTLKIQRTQQEDSAVYLCASSLVGTSGRSSYEQYFGPGTRLTVT.

This clone was observed a single time. V gene TRBV18 combines with J gene TRBJ2-7; TRBD1 matches 8 bases. Germline CDR1 and CDR2: KGHSH and LQKENI. The CDR3 spans 15 residues. V was clipped by 5 bases and J by 1 base; unmatched bases: 7. For the CDR3, the DNA is TGTGCCAGCTCAGGAACCGGGACAGGTTCCTACGAGCAGTACTTC. As protein: CASSGTGTGSYEQYF.

The CDR3 protein is CASRLGETQYF. The CDR3 nucleotides are TGTGCCTCCAGACTAGGGGAGACCCAGTACTTC. This chain links TRBV2 with TRBJ2-5, with D possibly matching TRBD2 (6 bases). The CDR3 is 11 residues long. Trimming cost V 11 bases and J 5 bases, with 12 bases left between them. Germline V gene sequence: CDR1 SNHLY, CDR2 FYNNEI.

CDR3 region: CAWSHTWVGRGGYGYTF. CDR3 in DNA: TGTGCCTGGAGCCATACGTGGGTGGGGAGGGGTGGCTATGGCTACACCTTC. This sequence joins TRBV30 and TRBJ1-2, with D tentatively TRBD1 (5 bases). The V gene lost 3 bases and the J gene lost 4 bases, with 24 bases spanning the gap. CDR3 length: 17 amino acids. Germline CDR1 GTSNPN, CDR2 SVGIG (reference sequence).

This sequence joins TRBV10-3 and TRBJ1-1; possibly TRBD1 for D (6 bases). The CDR3 sequence is 12 residues long. The V and J ends lost 11 bases and 0 bases respectively, with 10 bases between them. Germline V lookup: CDR1 ENHRY, CDR2 SYGVKD. The DNA for the CDR3 is TGTGCCTTACGGGGGCTGAACACTGAAGCTTTCTTT. It is translated as CALRGLNTEAFF.

The chain recombines TRBV6-1 with TRBJ2-1; D assignment may be TRBD1 or TRBD2 (5 bases each). The CDR3 runs 15 residues. Germline V gene sequence: CDR1 MNHNS, CDR2 SASEGT. Trimming took 0 bases from V and 6 from J, leaving 12 bases between them. The CDR3 region is CASSEAWAGTNEQFF. CDR3 DNA: TGTGCCAGCAGTGAAGCATGGGCAGGGACCAATGAGCAGTTCTTC.

V gene TRBV4-3 combines with J gene TRBJ2-1; 11 bases are a match to TRBD2. This CDR3 is 17 amino acids long. Germline assignment: CDR1 LGHNA and CDR2 YSLEER. The junction had 13 bases not matched to a gene; V was cut back by 2 bases and J by 10 bases. The CDR3: CASSQLGSGTSGTEQFF. The DNA of the CDR3 is TGCGCCAGCAGCCAACTGGGCAGCGGGACTAGCGGCACCGAGCAGTTCTTC.

This chain connects TRBV5-1 to TRBJ1-1, with D perhaps TRBD1 (5 bases). The germline V and J ends were trimmed by 4 bases and 2 bases, with 12 bases remaining between them. CDR1 is SGHRS and CDR2 is YFSETQ in the germline V gene. The CDR3 has 14 amino acids. The CDR3 DNA is TGCGCCAGCAGCCGGGACGGCGACAACACTGAAGCTTTCTTT. This gives the protein CASSRDGDNTEAFF.

Concerning this clone: A much larger clone sits a single nucleotide away, making a read error possible. This sequence joins TRBV2 and TRBJ1-1; no firm D call. CDR1 SNHLY and CDR2 FYNNEI come from the germline V gene. The CDR3 spans 14 residues. The CDR3 loop is CASSEAVVNTGAFF. The CDR3 region has the DNA TGTGCCAGCAGTGAAGCGGTGGTGAACACTGGAGCTTTCTTT.

The chain has TRBV30 and TRBJ2-4; tentative D call: TRBD2 (5 bases). Trimming cost V 4 bases and J 1 base, with 8 bases left between them. This CDR3 spans 13 amino acids. Germline V gene sequence: CDR1 GTSNPN, CDR2 SVGIG (reference sequence). The CDR3, as DNA: TGTGCCTGGACCTCGGGGGCCAAAAACATTCAGTACTTC. It specifies CAWTSGAKNIQYF.

The table lists this clone with a count of one. This rearrangement joins TRBV6-6 to TRBJ1-6; 9 bases are shared with TRBD1. The J segment lost 9 bases and the V segment lost 2 bases, leaving 2 bases of the junction unmatched. The CDR3 loop spans 14 amino acids. Germline CDR1 is MNHNY and CDR2 is SVGAGI (reference sequence). In DNA, the CDR3 is TGTGCCAGCAGTTACGTACAGGGGGCTTCACCCCTCCACTTT. Its protein is CASSYVQGASPLHF.

The V and J genes are TRBV18 and TRBJ1-1; 10 bases are a match to TRBD1. The CDR3 is 17 amino acids. The V segment lost 2 bases and the J segment 0 bases; nucleotides outside the gene matches: 6. Germline V gene data show CDR1 as KGHSH and CDR2 as LQKENI. The CDR3 region is CASSPTGTGVMNTEAFF. The DNA for the CDR3 is TGTGCCAGCTCACCAACCGGGACAGGGGTTATGAACACTGAAGCTTTCTTT.

This clone was detected only once. The gene calls are TRBV6-1 and TRBJ1-2; 7 bases fit TRBD1. V was clipped by 0 bases and J by 8 bases; unmatched bases: 9. In germline, CDR1 is MNHNS, CDR2 SASEGT. The CDR3 sequence is 15 residues long. CDR3 coding DNA: TGTGCCAGCAGTGAAGCAAGACAGGGAGGGGGCGGCTACACCTTC. It is translated as CASSEARQGGGGYTF.